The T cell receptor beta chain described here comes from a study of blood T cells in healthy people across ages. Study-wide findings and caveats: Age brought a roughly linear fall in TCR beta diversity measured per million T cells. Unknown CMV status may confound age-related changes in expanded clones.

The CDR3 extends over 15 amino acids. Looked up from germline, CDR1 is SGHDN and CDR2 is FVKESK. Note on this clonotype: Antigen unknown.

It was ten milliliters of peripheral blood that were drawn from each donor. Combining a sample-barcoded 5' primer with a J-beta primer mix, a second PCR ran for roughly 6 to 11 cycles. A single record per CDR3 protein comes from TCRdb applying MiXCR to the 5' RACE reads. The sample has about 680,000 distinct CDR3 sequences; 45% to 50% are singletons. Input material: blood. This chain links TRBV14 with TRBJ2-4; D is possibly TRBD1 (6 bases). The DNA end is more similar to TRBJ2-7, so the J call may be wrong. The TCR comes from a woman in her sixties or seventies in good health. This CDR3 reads CASSQGNRDAYEQYF. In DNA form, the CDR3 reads TGTGCCAGCAGCCAAGGGAACAGGGACGCCTACGAGCAGTACTTC.